Presented here are 2 T cell receptor beta chains from one specimen sequenced in a study of T cells in Graves' hyperthyroidism and ophthalmopathy. Amplification targeted TCR beta CDR3 regions from RNA transcripts. RT-PCR in the first round (using the HTBI primer set) targeted the TCR CDR3. TCRdb reanalysed the multiplex PCR reads using MiXCR and keeps one entry per CDR3 protein. The repertoire holds fewer than 700,000 distinct CDR3 sequences, with roughly 15% as singletons. Specimen: blood. Receptors were obtained from a woman aged 18-29 years with Graves' ophthalmopathy.

This clonotype was observed a few times. CDR3: CSVEVGGGQPQHF. The DNA of the CDR3 is TGCAGCGTTGAGGTAGGGGGGGGTCAGCCCCAGCATTTT. The chain combines TRBV29-1 with TRBJ1-5; a possible D gene is TRBD1 (6 bases). The CDR3 has 13 residues. The germline V and J ends were trimmed by 3 bases and 6 bases, with 12 bases remaining between them. Germline loops: CDR1 SQVTM, CDR2 ANQGSEA.

Many counts were recorded for this clonotype. The chain links TRBV18 to TRBJ2-3; D possibly uses TRBD1 or TRBD2 (5 bases each). The germline V and J ends were trimmed by 1 base and 3 bases, with 11 bases remaining between them. The CDR3 is 15 residues long. Germline values: CDR1 KGHSH, CDR2 LQKENI. This CDR3 is CASSPRYGGTDTQYF. CDR3 sequence (DNA): TGTGCCAGCTCACCACGGTATGGGGGTACAGATACGCAGTATTTT.